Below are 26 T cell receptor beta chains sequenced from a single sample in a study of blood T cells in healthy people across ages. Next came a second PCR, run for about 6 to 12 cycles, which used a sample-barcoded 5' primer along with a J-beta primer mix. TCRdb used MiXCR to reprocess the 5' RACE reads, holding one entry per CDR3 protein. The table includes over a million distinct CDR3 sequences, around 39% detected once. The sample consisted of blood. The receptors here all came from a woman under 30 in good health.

In nucleotides, the CDR3 is TGTGCCACCCGTACCTTAAAACAGACAGGGGGCTATGGCTACACCTTC. Its protein product is CATRTLKQTGGYGYTF. The J gene is TRBJ1-2, the V gene TRBV10-3, with 9 nucleotides matching TRBD1. CDR3 length equals 16 residues. Germline CDR1 reads ENHRY; CDR2 reads SYGVKD. V shed 10 bases, J shed 4 bases, and the junction held 16 bases outside the gene matches.

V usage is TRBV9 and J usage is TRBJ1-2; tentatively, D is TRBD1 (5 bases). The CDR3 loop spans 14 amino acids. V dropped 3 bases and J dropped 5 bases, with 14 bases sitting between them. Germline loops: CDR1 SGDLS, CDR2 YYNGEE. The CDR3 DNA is TGTGCCAGCAGCGGGTCCAGGGAACGGTATGGCTACACCTTC. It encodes CASSGSRERYGYTF.

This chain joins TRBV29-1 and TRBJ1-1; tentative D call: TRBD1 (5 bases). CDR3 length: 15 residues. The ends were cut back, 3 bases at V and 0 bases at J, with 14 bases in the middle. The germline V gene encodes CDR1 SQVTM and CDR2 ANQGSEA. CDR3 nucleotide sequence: TGCAGCGTTGACTCTAAGGGGTTCATGAACACTGAAGCTTTCTTT. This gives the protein CSVDSKGFMNTEAFF.

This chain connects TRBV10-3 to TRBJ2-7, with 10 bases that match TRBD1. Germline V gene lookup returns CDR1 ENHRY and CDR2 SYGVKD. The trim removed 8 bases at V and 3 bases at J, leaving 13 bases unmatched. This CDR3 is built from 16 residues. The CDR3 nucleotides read TGTGCCATCGGGGCCCCCTTTGGACAGGGGGTCTACGAGCAGTACTTC. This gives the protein CAIGAPFGQGVYEQYF.

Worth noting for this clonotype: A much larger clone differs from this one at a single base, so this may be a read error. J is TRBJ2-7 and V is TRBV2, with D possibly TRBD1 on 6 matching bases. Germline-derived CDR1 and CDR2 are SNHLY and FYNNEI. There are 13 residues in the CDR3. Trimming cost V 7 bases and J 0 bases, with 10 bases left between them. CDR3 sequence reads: CASTRDNSYEQYF. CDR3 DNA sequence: TGTGCCAGCACCCGGGACAACTCCTACGAGCAGTACTTC.

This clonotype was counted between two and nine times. CDR3 DNA sequence: TGCAGTGCTCCGGGACAGCCGGCCTACGAGCAGTACTTC. Protein sequence: CSAPGQPAYEQYF. The rearrangement joins TRBV20-1 to TRBJ2-7; 7 bases are shared with TRBD1. CDR1 is DFQATT, CDR2 SNEGSKA, per germline (reference sequence). V lost 5 bases to trimming and J lost 2 bases; unmatched junction nucleotides: 6. The length of the CDR3 is 13 residues.

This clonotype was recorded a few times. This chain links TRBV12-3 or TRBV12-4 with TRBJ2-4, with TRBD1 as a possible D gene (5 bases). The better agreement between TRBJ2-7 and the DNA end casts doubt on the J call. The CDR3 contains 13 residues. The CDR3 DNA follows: TGTGCCAGCAGTGCCTGGGGCACCTACGAGCAGTACTTC. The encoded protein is CASSAWGTYEQYF.

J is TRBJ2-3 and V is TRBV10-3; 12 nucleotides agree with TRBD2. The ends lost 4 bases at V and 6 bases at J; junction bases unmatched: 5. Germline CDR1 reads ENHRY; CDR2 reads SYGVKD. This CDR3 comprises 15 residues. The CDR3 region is CAISVTSGGTDTQYF. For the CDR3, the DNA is TGTGCCATCAGTGTCACTAGCGGGGGGACTGATACGCAGTATTTT.

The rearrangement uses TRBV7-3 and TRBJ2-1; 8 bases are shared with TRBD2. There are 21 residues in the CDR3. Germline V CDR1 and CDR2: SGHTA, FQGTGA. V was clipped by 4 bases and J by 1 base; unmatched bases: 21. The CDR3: CASSYRTGTGGGPVSYNEQFF. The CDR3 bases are TGTGCCAGCAGCTACCGAACCGGGACTGGCGGGGGGCCTGTATCCTACAATGAGCAGTTCTTC.

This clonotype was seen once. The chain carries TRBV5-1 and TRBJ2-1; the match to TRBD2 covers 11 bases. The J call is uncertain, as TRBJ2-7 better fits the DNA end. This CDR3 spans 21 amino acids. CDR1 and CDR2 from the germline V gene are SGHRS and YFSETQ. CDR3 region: CASSSGIGGLAGGLLYNEQYF. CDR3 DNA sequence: TGCGCCAGCAGCTCCGGCATCGGAGGACTAGCGGGCGGGCTATTATACAATGAGCAGTACTTC.

The DNA of the CDR3 is TGTGCCAGCAGTTCAAATAGACTAGCGGGAGGTTCCTACGAGCAGTACTTC. Its translation is CASSSNRLAGGSYEQYF. The chain recombines TRBV6-5 with TRBJ2-4, with 13 bases aligning to TRBD2. TRBJ2-7 matches the DNA end more closely, so the J call is doubtful. Per the germline V gene, CDR1 is MNHEY and CDR2 is SVGAGI. The CDR3 has 17 residues.

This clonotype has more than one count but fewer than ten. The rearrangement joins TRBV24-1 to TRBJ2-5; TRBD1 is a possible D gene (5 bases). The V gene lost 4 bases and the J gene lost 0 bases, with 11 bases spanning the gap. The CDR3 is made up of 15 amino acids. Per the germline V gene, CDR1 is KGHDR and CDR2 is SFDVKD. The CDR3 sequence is CATSEGRAYQETQYF. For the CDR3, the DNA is TGTGCCACCAGTGAGGGCAGGGCCTACCAAGAGACCCAGTACTTC.

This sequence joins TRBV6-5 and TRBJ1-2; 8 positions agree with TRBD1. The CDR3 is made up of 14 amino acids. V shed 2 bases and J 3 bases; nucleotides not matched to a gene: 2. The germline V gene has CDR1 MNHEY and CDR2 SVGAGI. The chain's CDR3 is CASSYMTGDYGYTF. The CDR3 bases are TGTGCCAGCAGTTACATGACAGGGGACTATGGCTACACCTTC.

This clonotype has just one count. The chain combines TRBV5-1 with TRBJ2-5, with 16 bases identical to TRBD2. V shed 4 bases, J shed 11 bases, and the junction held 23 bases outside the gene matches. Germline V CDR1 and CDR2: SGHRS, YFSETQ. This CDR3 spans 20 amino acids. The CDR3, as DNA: TGCGCCAGCAGCCCGGGACTAGCGGGAGGGATAACCACCAAATCAAATGAGCAGTACTTC. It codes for CASSPGLAGGITTKSNEQYF.

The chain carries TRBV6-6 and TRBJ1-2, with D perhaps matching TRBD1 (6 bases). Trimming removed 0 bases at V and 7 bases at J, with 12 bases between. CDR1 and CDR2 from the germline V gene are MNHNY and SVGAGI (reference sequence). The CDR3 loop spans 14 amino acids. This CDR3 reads CASSYSTGNFGYTF. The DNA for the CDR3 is TGTGCCAGCAGTTACTCCACAGGGAATTTTGGCTACACCTTC.

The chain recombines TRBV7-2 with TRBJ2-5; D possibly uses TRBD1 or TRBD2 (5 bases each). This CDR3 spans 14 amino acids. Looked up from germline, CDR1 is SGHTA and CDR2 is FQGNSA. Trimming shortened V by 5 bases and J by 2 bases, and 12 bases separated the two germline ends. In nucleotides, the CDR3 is TGTGCCAGCAGCCGGGACCATCTTCAAGAGACCCAGTACTTC. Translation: CASSRDHLQETQYF. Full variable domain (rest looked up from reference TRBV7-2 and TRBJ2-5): GAGVSQSPSNKVTEKGKDVELRCDPISGHTALYWYRQSLGQGLEFLIYFQGNSAPDKSGLPSDRFSAERTGGSVSTLTIQRTQQEDSAVYLCASSRDHLQETQYFGPGTRLLVL.

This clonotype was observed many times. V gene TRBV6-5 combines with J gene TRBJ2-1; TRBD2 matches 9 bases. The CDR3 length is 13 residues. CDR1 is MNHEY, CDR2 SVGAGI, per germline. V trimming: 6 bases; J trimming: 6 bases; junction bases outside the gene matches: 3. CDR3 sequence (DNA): TGTGCCAGCAGGACTAGCGGCAGCAATGAGCAGTTCTTC. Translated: CASRTSGSNEQFF.

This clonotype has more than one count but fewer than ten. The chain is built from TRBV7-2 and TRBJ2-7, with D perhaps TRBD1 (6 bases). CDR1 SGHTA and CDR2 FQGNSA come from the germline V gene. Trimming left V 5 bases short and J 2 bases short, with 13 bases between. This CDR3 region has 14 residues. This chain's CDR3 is CASSAIDRPYEQYF. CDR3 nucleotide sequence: TGTGCCAGCAGCGCAATTGACAGGCCCTACGAGCAGTACTTC.

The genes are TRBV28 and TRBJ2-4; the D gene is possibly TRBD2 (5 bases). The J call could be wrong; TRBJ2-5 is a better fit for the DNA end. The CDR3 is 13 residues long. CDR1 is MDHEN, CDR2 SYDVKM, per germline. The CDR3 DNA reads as TGTGCCAGCAGTTCCCTAGAGCGGGAGACCCAGTACTTC. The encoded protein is CASSSLERETQYF.

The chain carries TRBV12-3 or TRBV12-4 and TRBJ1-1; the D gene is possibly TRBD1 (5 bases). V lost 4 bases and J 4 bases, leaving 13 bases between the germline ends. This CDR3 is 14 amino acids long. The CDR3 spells CASSSLGGGTEAFF. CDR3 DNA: TGTGCCAGCAGTTCTCTGGGTGGGGGCACTGAAGCTTTCTTT.

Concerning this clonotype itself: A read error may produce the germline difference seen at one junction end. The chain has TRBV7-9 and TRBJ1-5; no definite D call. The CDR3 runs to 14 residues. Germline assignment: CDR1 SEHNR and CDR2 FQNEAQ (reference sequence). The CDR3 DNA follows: TGTGCCAGCAACTTAGATTTGGCGGTATCAGCCCAGCATTTT. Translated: CASNLDLAVSAQHF.

The DNA of the CDR3 is TGTGCCAGCAGTGGGACAGGGCCCACAGATACGCAGTATTTT. It codes for CASSGTGPTDTQYF. The rearrangement joins TRBV12-3 or TRBV12-4 to TRBJ2-3; 9 bases agree with TRBD1. This CDR3 is 14 amino acids long. Trimming removed 5 bases from V and 2 bases from J; junction bases left unmatched: 2.

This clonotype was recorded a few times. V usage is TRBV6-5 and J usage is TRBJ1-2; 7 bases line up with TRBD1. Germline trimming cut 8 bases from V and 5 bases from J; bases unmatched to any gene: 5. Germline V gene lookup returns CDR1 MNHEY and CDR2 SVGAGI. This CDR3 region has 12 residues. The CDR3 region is CASYTGVYGYTF. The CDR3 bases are TGTGCCAGCTATACAGGGGTTTATGGCTACACCTTC.

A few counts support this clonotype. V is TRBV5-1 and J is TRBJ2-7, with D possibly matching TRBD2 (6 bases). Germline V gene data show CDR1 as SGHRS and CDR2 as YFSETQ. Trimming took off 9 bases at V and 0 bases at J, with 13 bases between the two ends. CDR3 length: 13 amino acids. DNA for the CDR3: TGCGCCACCACCCGGGGAGGCTCCTACGAGCAGTACTTC. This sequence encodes CATTRGGSYEQYF. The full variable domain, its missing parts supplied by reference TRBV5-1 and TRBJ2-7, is KAGVTQTPRYLIKTRGQQVTLSCSPISGHRSVSWYQQTPGQGLQFLFEYFSETQRNKGNFPGRFSGRQFSNSRSEMNVSTLELGDSALYLCATTRGGSYEQYFGPGTRLTVT.

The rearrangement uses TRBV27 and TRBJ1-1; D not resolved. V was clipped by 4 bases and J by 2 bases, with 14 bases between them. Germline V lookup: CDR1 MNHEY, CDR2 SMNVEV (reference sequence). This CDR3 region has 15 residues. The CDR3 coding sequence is TGTGCCAGCAGTTCAGCAGTCAGAGTTAACACTGAAGCTTTCTTT. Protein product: CASSSAVRVNTEAFF.

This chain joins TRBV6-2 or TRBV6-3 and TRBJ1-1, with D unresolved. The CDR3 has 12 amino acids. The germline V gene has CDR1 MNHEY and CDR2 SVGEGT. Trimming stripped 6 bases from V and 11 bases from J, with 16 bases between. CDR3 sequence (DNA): TGTGCCAGCAGCCGGGTTTCGAGATTGGCTTTCTTT. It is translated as CASSRVSRLAFF.